This entry lists 5 T cell receptor beta chains sequenced from one sample in a study of CXCR3-negative and CXCR3-positive naive CD8 T cells. UMI-labeled TRB cDNA libraries were prepared by 5' RACE. TCRdb reprocessed the 5' RACE reads, with one entry per CDR3 protein and no DNA. The sample table includes over 70,000 distinct CDR3 sequences. The sequenced sample consisted of naive CXCR3- CD8+ T cells from blood. Subset indicated: CD45RO-CCR7+CD27+CD95- naive CD8+ T cells lacking CXCR3 (TNR3-). The receptors come from a human donor in good health. Some clones in this sample may be carry-over from other donors' samples.

The genes are TRBV11-3 and TRBJ1-4. This CDR3 is 13 amino acids long. Germline loops: CDR1 SGHNT, CDR2 YENEEA. This CDR3 is CASSAWDGEKLFF.

The rearrangement joins TRBV20-1 to TRBJ2-1. The CDR3 has 12 amino acids. From germline, CDR1 is DFQATT and CDR2 SNEGSKA (reference sequence). CDR3: CSARDGQNEQFF.

V and J are TRBV29-1 and TRBJ2-2; absent DNA, TCRdb's TRBD1 call cannot be checked. Germline V lookup: CDR1 SQVTM, CDR2 ANQGSEA. CDR3 length: 15 amino acids. CDR3: CSVDLGQGNTGELFF.

The chain joins TRBV13 to TRBJ2-7; TCRdb's D gene call, TRBD2, goes unchecked for lack of DNA. The CDR3 spans 12 residues. Germline-derived CDR1 and CDR2 are PRHDT and FYEKMQ (reference sequence). CDR3 protein: CASSSARGEQYF.

The CDR3 loop is CASSLYTGLSNSYEQYF. The genes are TRBV5-1 and TRBJ2-7; the TCRdb call, TRBD1, lacks DNA for checking. CDR1 and CDR2 from the germline V gene are SGHRS and YFSETQ. This CDR3 is 17 amino acids long.